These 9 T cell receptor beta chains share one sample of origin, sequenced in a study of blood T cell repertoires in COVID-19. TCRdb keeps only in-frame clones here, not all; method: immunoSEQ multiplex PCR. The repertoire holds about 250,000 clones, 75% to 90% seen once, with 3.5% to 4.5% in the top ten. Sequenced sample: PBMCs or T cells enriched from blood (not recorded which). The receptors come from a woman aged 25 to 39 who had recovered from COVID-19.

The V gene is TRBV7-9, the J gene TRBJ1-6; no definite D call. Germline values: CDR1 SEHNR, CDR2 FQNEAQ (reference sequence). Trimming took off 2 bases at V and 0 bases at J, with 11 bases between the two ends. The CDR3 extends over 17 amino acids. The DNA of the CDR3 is TGTGCCAGCAGCTTACCCGGAGGGAGCTCCTATAATTCACCCCTCCACTTT. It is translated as CASSLPGGSSYNSPLHF.

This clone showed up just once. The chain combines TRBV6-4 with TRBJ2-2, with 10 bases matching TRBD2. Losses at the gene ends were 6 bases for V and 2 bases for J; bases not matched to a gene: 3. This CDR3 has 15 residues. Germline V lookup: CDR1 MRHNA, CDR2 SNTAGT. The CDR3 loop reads CASSSGGANTGELFF. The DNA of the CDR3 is TGTGCCAGCAGCAGCGGGGGGGCCAACACCGGGGAGCTGTTTTTT.

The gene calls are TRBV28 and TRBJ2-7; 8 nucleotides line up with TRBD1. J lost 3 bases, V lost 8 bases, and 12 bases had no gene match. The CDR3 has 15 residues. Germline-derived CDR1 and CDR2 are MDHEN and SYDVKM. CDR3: CASCGTGTGFYEQYF. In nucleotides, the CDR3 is TGTGCCAGCTGTGGGACCGGGACAGGTTTCTACGAGCAGTACTTC.

The CDR3 bases are TGTGCCAGCAGCCCCGACCGGACTAGCGCCAGAGTTTTCACAGATACGCAGTATTTT. Translated, it gives CASSPDRTSARVFTDTQYF. This sequence joins TRBV5-6 and TRBJ2-3; TRBD2 matches 9 bases. V shed 4 bases and J 2 bases; nucleotides not matched to a gene: 17. The CDR3 covers 19 residues. Germline CDR1 and CDR2: SGHDT and YYEEEE.

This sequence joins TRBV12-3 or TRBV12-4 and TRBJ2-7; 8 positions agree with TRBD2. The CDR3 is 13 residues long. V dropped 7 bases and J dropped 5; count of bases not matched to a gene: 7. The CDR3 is CASTPGGGHEQYF. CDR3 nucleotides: TGTGCCAGCACCCCCGGGGGGGGACACGAGCAGTACTTC.

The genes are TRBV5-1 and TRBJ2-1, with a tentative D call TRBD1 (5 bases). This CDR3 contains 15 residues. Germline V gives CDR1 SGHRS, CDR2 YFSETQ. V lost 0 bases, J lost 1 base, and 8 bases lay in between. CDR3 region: CASSLGQTSYNEQFF. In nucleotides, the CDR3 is TGCGCCAGCAGCTTGGGACAGACATCCTACAATGAGCAGTTCTTC.

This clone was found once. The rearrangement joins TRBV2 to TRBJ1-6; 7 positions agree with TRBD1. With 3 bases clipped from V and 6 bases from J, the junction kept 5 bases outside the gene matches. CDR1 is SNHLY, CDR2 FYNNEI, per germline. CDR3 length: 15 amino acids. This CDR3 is CASSEAGTVNSPLHF. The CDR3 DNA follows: TGTGCCAGCAGTGAGGCCGGGACAGTTAATTCACCCCTCCACTTT.

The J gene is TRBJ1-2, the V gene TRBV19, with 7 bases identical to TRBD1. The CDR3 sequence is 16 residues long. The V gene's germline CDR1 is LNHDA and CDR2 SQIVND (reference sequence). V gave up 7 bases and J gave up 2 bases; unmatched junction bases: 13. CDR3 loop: CASTLSTGAPNYGYTF. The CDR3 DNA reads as TGTGCCAGTACCCTCTCCACAGGGGCCCCAAACTATGGCTACACCTTC. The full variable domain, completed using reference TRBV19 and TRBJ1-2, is DGGITQSPKYLFRKEGQNVTLSCEQNLNHDAMYWYRQDPGQGLRLIYYSQIVNDFQKGDIAEGYSVSREKKESFPLTVTSAQKNPTAFYLCASTLSTGAPNYGYTFGSGTRLTVV.

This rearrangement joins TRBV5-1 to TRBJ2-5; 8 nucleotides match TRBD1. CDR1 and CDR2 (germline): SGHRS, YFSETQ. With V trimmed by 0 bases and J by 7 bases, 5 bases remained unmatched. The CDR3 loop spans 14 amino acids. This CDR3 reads CASSLEGQGWTQYF. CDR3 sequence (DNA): TGCGCCAGCAGCTTGGAAGGACAGGGTTGGACCCAGTACTTC.